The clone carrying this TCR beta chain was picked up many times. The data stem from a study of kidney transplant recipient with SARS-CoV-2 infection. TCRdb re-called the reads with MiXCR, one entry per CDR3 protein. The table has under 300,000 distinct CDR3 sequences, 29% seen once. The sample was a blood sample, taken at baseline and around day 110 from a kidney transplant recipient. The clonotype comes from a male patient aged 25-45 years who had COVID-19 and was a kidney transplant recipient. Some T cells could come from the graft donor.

CDR3 DNA sequence: TGTGCCAGCAGCCACGGCCTTTTAGTGTCTGGCGAGCAGTACTTC. Amino acid sequence: CASSHGLLVSGEQYF. The V gene is TRBV7-2, the J gene TRBJ2-7; D is undetermined. V was cut by 5 bases and J by 6 bases, with 20 bases left in between. Germline values: CDR1 SGHTA, CDR2 FQGNSA. CDR3 length: 15 residues.